Below, 20 T cell receptor beta chains from the same sample are listed, as sequenced in a study of blood T cell repertoires in COVID-19. The assay was immunoSEQ multiplex PCR, and TCRdb's table has in-frame clones only and misses some. The sample holds about 370,000 clones, more than 80% seen once. Sample: PBMCs or T cells enriched from blood (not recorded which). The origin of the receptors is a man aged 18-30 years who had recovered from COVID-19.

The chain employs TRBV4-1 and TRBJ2-3, with TRBD1 matching 7 bases. This CDR3 has 17 amino acids. Losses at the gene ends were 0 bases for V and 1 base for J; bases not matched to a gene: 7. Germline-derived CDR1 and CDR2 are MGHRA and YSYEKL. CDR3 residues: CASSQDWSGTGTDTQYF. CDR3 nucleotide sequence: TGCGCCAGCAGCCAAGATTGGTCGGGGACAGGCACAGATACGCAGTATTTT.

The chain uses TRBV10-2 and TRBJ1-2; D call uncertain. Looked up from germline, CDR1 is WSHSY and CDR2 is SAAADI. The CDR3 has 13 amino acids. V shed 4 bases and J shed 13 bases, with 19 bases lying between them. In nucleotides, the CDR3 is TGCGCCAGCAGTGCCGGGATTTTGAGTCGCGCCACCTTC. It encodes CASSAGILSRATF.

The CDR3 nucleotides are TGTGCCAGCAGCACTACTAGCGGGCTAACCTACGAGCAGTACTTC. Translation gives CASSTTSGLTYEQYF. The chain combines TRBV7-2 with TRBJ2-7; 9 nucleotides agree with TRBD2. V lost 5 bases and J lost 2; bases outside the gene matches: 7. The germline gives CDR1 SGHTA, CDR2 FQGNSA. The CDR3 consists of 15 residues. Looking up the rest from reference TRBV7-2 and TRBJ2-7 gives the full variable domain: GAGVSQSPSNKVTEKGKDVELRCDPISGHTALYWYRQSLGQGLEFLIYFQGNSAPDKSGLPSDRFSAERTGGSVSTLTIQRTQQEDSAVYLCASSTTSGLTYEQYFGPGTRLTVT.

The genes are TRBV2 and TRBJ1-1; D gene ambiguous. V dropped 6 bases and J dropped 1 base, with 6 bases sitting between them. CDR1 is SNHLY, CDR2 FYNNEI, per germline. The CDR3 contains 12 residues. The CDR3 nucleotides are TGTGCCAGCAGGGGAGAGAACACTGAAGCTTTCTTT. Encoded protein: CASRGENTEAFF. The variable domain in full, completed from reference TRBV2 and TRBJ1-1, reads EPEVTQTPSHQVTQMGQEVILRCVPISNHLYFYWYRQILGQKVEFLVSFYNNEISEKSEIFDDQFSVERPDGSNFTLKIRSTKLEDSAMYFCASRGENTEAFFGQGTRLTVV.

V and J are TRBV4-2 and TRBJ2-7; D is uncertain. The germline V and J ends were trimmed by 1 base and 6 bases, with 10 bases remaining between them. This CDR3 spans 13 amino acids. CDR1 and CDR2 (germline): LGHNA, YNFKEQ. CDR3 sequence reads: CASSQVLAGEQYF. CDR3 nucleotides: TGTGCCAGCAGCCAAGTCTTAGCCGGCGAGCAGTACTTC.

This clone was counted between two and nine times. The genes are TRBV6-5 and TRBJ1-3; D perhaps matches TRBD1 (5 bases). V was trimmed by 5 bases and J by 0 bases, leaving 11 bases between them. From germline, CDR1 is MNHEY and CDR2 SVGAGI. The CDR3 contains 15 residues. CDR3 coding DNA: TGTGCCAGCAGTCTGGACATCGCCTCTGGAAACACCATATATTTT. Protein sequence: CASSLDIASGNTIYF.

The V gene is TRBV3-1 (or the pseudogene TRBV3-2), the J gene TRBJ2-1; weak D call: TRBD2 (6 bases). CDR1 is LGHDT, CDR2 YNNKEL, per germline (reference sequence). This CDR3 has 16 residues. Trimming removed 4 bases from V and 7 bases from J, with 20 bases in between. The CDR3 DNA sequence: TGTGCCAGCAGCCCCCCTCGTATTGCGGGGCTAAATGAGCAGTTCTTC. This encodes CASSPPRIAGLNEQFF.

V is TRBV20-1 and J is TRBJ1-1; possible D gene TRBD1, 5 bases. The CDR3 length is 11 residues. Between the trimmed V and J ends, which lost 4 bases and 4 bases, there was a span of 7 bases. Germline lookup yields CDR1 DFQATT and CDR2 SNEGSKA (reference sequence). CDR3 region: CSATGSTEAFF. The CDR3 bases are TGCAGTGCTACAGGGTCCACTGAAGCTTTCTTT.

This clone was detected a few times. The chain combines TRBV5-1 with TRBJ2-5; 8 positions agree with TRBD1. There are 16 residues in the CDR3. Germline V gives CDR1 SGHRS, CDR2 YFSETQ. With V trimmed by 0 bases and J by 5 bases, 9 bases remained unmatched. The CDR3 loop reads CASSLGTGRSGETQYF. The CDR3 bases are TGCGCCAGCAGCTTGGGGACAGGGAGGTCTGGCGAGACCCAGTACTTC.

The genes are TRBV19 and TRBJ1-1; D unclear. This CDR3 is 14 amino acids long. Germline-derived CDR1 and CDR2 are LNHDA and SQIVND (reference sequence). V was cut by 5 bases and J by 1 base, with 11 bases left in between. In DNA form, the CDR3 reads TGTGCCAGTAGTCCGCGGGTCAGGAACACTGAAGCTTTCTTT. Its protein is CASSPRVRNTEAFF.

The V call is TRBV2, the J call TRBJ2-1; maybe TRBD1 (5 bases). V lost 6 bases to trimming and J lost 1 base, with 16 bases between them. CDR1 is SNHLY, CDR2 FYNNEI, per germline. The CDR3 is 16 amino acids. CDR3 residues: CASSLMAGNSYNEQFF. The DNA of the CDR3 is TGTGCCAGCAGCCTTATGGCAGGGAATTCCTACAATGAGCAGTTCTTC.

V and J are TRBV27 and TRBJ1-5, with 7 bases aligning to TRBD1. CDR1 is MNHEY, CDR2 SMNVEV, per germline (reference sequence). The V gene end was trimmed by 1 base and the J gene end by 0 bases; junction bases not matched to a gene: 3. CDR3 length equals 16 residues. CDR3 nucleotides: TGTGCCAGCAGTTTATGGGGACAGAATAGCAATCAGCCCCAGCATTTT. Its translation: CASSLWGQNSNQPQHF.

The table lists this clone with a count of one. The rearrangement uses TRBV25-1 and TRBJ2-1; tentatively, D is TRBD2 (6 bases). The germline V gene has CDR1 MGHDK and CDR2 SYGVNS. The germline V and J ends were trimmed by 8 bases and 8 bases, with 7 bases remaining between them. The CDR3 runs to 10 residues. CDR3 sequence (DNA): TGTGCCAGCTCGGGGGATGAGCAGTTCTTC. This encodes CASSGDEQFF.

This chain links TRBV28 with TRBJ2-7; TRBD1 matches at 10 bases. CDR3 size: 14 residues. V dropped 6 bases and J dropped 4; count of bases not matched to a gene: 6. Germline V gene sequence: CDR1 MDHEN, CDR2 SYDVKM. The CDR3 protein is CASRGTGEGYEQYF. The DNA of the CDR3 is TGTGCCAGCAGGGGGACAGGGGAGGGTTACGAGCAGTACTTC.

The chain couples TRBV30 to TRBJ1-4; D perhaps matches TRBD1 (5 bases). The CDR3 is 14 amino acids. The germline gives CDR1 GTSNPN, CDR2 SVGIG (reference sequence). Trimming stripped 2 bases from V and 5 bases from J, with 12 bases between. The CDR3 nucleotides read TGTGCCTGGAGTAGGAGGGGCGAGAATGAAAAACTGTTTTTT. Residues: CAWSRRGENEKLFF.

The gene calls are TRBV18 and TRBJ2-7; perhaps TRBD2 as D (5 bases). Germline-derived CDR1 and CDR2 are KGHSH and LQKENI. Trimming removed 4 bases at V and 6 bases at J, with 10 bases between. This CDR3 has 12 residues. DNA for the CDR3: TGTGCCAGCTCACTCCAGGAGGTCGAGCAGTACTTC. It is translated as CASSLQEVEQYF. Full variable domain (remainder filled in from reference TRBV18 and TRBJ2-7): NAGVMQNPRHLVRRRGQEARLRCSPMKGHSHVYWYRQLPEEGLKFMVYLQKENIIDESGMPKERFSAEFPKEGPSILRIQQVVRGDSAAYFCASSLQEVEQYFGPGTRLTVT.

The chain links TRBV5-1 to TRBJ2-3; TRBD1 matches at 7 bases. Unmatched junction bases numbered 7, after V lost 4 bases and J lost 2 bases. Germline V CDR1 and CDR2: SGHRS, YFSETQ. This CDR3 spans 15 amino acids. CDR3: CASSLGTATTDTQYF. Written as DNA, the CDR3 is TGCGCCAGCAGCCTGGGGACAGCCACCACAGATACGCAGTATTTT.

This clone was seen only once. The chain carries TRBV6-5 and TRBJ1-5; 8 bases align to TRBD1. Germline V CDR1 and CDR2: MNHEY, SVGAGI. CDR3 size: 15 residues. J was trimmed by 2 bases and V by 6 bases; bases with no gene match: 6. The CDR3 loop is CASRGLTGGNQPQHF. The CDR3 DNA is TGTGCCAGCAGGGGCCTGACAGGGGGCAATCAGCCCCAGCATTTT.

This clone was counted only a few times. This chain uses TRBV6-5 with TRBJ1-5; no definite D call. From germline, CDR1 is MNHEY and CDR2 SVGAGI. CDR3 length: 15 residues. Deletions cut 8 bases from V and 6 bases from J, with 20 bases between. The CDR3 region is CASYSWTGSSQPQHF. CDR3 DNA: TGTGCCAGCTACTCGTGGACGGGGTCTAGTCAGCCCCAGCATTTT.

V usage is TRBV6-5 and J usage is TRBJ2-7; 8 positions agree with TRBD1. The CDR3 runs to 15 residues. V shed 8 bases and J 3 bases; nucleotides not matched to a gene: 12. Germline values: CDR1 MNHEY, CDR2 SVGAGI. DNA of the CDR3: TGTGCCAGCCGGGTCGGACAGGGTGGAAGCTACGAGCAGTACTTC. Translating it yields CASRVGQGGSYEQYF.